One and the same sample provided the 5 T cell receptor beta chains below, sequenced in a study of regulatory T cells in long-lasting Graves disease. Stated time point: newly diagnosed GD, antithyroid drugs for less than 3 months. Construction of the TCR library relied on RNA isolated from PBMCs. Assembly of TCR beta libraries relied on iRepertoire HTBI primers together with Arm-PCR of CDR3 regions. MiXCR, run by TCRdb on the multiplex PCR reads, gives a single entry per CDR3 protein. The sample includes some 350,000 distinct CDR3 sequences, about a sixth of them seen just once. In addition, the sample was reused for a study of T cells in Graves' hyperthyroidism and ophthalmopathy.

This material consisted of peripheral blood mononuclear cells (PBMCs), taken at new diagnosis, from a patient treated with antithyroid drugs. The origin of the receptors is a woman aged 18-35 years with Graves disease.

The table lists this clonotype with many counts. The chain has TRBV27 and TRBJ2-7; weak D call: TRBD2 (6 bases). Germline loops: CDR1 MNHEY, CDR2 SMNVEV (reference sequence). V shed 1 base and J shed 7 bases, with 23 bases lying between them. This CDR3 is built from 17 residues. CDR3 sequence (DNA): TGTGCCAGCAGTTTATGGCCTCCCCGGGGGATGCTTGGGGAGCAGTACTTC. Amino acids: CASSLWPPRGMLGEQYF.

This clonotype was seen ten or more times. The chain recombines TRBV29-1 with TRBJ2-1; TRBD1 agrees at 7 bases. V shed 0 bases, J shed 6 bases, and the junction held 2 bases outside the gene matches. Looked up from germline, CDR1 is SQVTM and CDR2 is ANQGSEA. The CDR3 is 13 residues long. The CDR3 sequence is CSVEDSGGNEQFF. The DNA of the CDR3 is TGCAGCGTTGAAGATTCAGGGGGCAATGAGCAGTTCTTC.

CDR3 sequence (DNA): TGCGCCAGCAGCCAAGAGGGGACAGGGCACTCACCCCTCCACTTT. Residues: CASSQEGTGHSPLHF. This rearrangement joins TRBV4-1 to TRBJ1-6, with 9 bases matching TRBD1. There are 15 residues in the CDR3. V gave up 0 bases and J gave up 10 bases; unmatched junction bases: 4. Germline CDR1 is MGHRA and CDR2 is YSYEKL.

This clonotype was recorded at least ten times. CDR3 in amino acids: CASSQGGTYGYTF. The CDR3 DNA follows: TGTGCCAGCAGCCAAGGGGGTACCTATGGCTACACCTTC. The chain couples TRBV3-1 to TRBJ1-2; D gene uncertain. Trimming took off 1 base at V and 4 bases at J, with 7 bases between the two ends. The CDR3 is 13 amino acids. Germline V gene data show CDR1 as LGHDT and CDR2 as YNNKEL (reference sequence).

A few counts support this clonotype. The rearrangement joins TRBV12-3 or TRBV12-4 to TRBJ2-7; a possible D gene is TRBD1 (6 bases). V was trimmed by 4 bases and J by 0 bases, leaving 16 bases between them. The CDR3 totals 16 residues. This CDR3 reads CASSSHEAGASYEQYF. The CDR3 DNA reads TGTGCCAGCAGTTCCCACGAGGCAGGGGCCTCCTACGAGCAGTACTTC.